The rows below give T cell receptor beta chains drawn from one sample of a study of metastatic and nonmetastatic thyroid tumors. TCRdb re-clonotyped the PCR reads through MiXCR. This table holds 30,000 to 35,000 clones, about 32% found once. Sequences were obtained from tumor tissue. These receptors all come from a female donor with papillary thyroid cancer or a benign thyroid nodule (not recorded which). Some clones in this sample may be carry-over from other donors' samples. CDR3s include the opening cysteine and the closing phenylalanine or tryptophan. The order of the fields is J gene, D gene, V gene, clone size, CDR3 DNA, CDR3 protein. The D gene is left open where the match is weak. The size entry is marked missing in some rows and otherwise reads once, few, many or a size class.

J gene: TRBJ2-5
D gene: TRBD2
V gene: TRBV19
clone size: NA
CDR3 DNA: TGTGCCAGCGGACCGGGACTAACAGAGACCCAGTACTTC
CDR3 protein: CASGPGLTETQYF

J gene: TRBJ2-1
D gene: NA
V gene: TRBV27
clone size: few
CDR3 DNA: TGTGCCAGCAGTCTCTACCGGGGGAATGAGCAGTTCTTC
CDR3 protein: CASSLYRGNEQFF

J gene: TRBJ2-7
D gene: NA
V gene: TRBV6-1
clone size: NA
CDR3 DNA: TGTGCCAGCAGCTCATACTCCACAGAGGTACCTACCTACGAGCAGTACTTC
CDR3 protein: CASSSYSTEVPTYEQYF

J gene: TRBJ1-3
D gene: NA
V gene: TRBV6-1
clone size: few
CDR3 DNA: TGTGCCAGCAGTGAACCCAGGGCAAATTTATATTTT
CDR3 protein: CASSEPRANLYF

J gene: TRBJ2-2
D gene: NA
V gene: TRBV9
clone size: NA
CDR3 DNA: TGTGCCAGCAGCGTAGAGGGGGACACCGGGGAGCTGTTTTTT
CDR3 protein: CASSVEGDTGELFF

J gene: TRBJ1-2
D gene: NA
V gene: TRBV20-1
clone size: NA
CDR3 DNA: TGCAGTGCTAGACTAGACAGCTCTAACTATGGCTACACCTTC
CDR3 protein: CSARLDSSNYGYTF

J gene: TRBJ2-1
D gene: TRBD2
V gene: TRBV11-2
clone size: NA
CDR3 DNA: TGTGCCAGCAGCCCCCGACTAGCGGAAACAAACAATGAGCAGTTCTTC
CDR3 protein: CASSPRLAETNNEQFF

J gene: TRBJ2-3
D gene: TRBD2
V gene: TRBV12-3/TRBV12-4
clone size: NA
CDR3 DNA: TGTGCCAGCCTCCGGGAGGGCCCGGATACGCAGTATTTT
CDR3 protein: CASLREGPDTQYF

J gene: TRBJ1-2
D gene: NA
V gene: TRBV30
clone size: NA
CDR3 DNA: TGTGCCTGGAGTTTAGATTTTAACTATGGCTACACCTTC
CDR3 protein: CAWSLDFNYGYTF

J gene: TRBJ2-1
D gene: NA
V gene: TRBV7-2
clone size: NA
CDR3 DNA: TGTGCCAGCAGCTTAGCCGGGACGCTTGCCTACAATGAGCAGTTCTTC
CDR3 protein: CASSLAGTLAYNEQFF

J gene: TRBJ2-1
D gene: NA
V gene: TRBV2
clone size: many
CDR3 DNA: TGTGCCAGCGTCGGTAGGGAAGATCGAGCGGGCAATGAGCAGTTCTTC
CDR3 protein: CASVGREDRAGNEQFF

J gene: TRBJ2-7
D gene: NA
V gene: TRBV2
clone size: NA
CDR3 DNA: TGTGCCAGCAGTCAAGGGGCGGGTTCCTCCTACGAGCAGTACTTC
CDR3 protein: CASSQGAGSSYEQYF

J gene: TRBJ2-7
D gene: NA
V gene: TRBV5-1
clone size: NA
CDR3 DNA: TGCGCCAGCAGCTTGAGGTGGGGAGTCGAGCAGTACTTC
CDR3 protein: CASSLRWGVEQYF

J gene: TRBJ1-2
D gene: TRBD1
V gene: TRBV19
clone size: many
CDR3 DNA: TGTGCCAGTAGTATACAGGGGGCGTTCTATGGCTACACCTTC
CDR3 protein: CASSIQGAFYGYTF

J gene: TRBJ2-7
D gene: TRBD1
V gene: TRBV5-1
clone size: NA
CDR3 DNA: TGCGCCAGCAGCACGGGACAGGCGAAAAGCTCCTACGAGCAGTACTTC
CDR3 protein: CASSTGQAKSSYEQYF

J gene: TRBJ2-1
D gene: NA
V gene: TRBV7-8
clone size: NA
CDR3 DNA: TGTGCCAGCAGCTTCCAGCGGGCCGATGAGCAGTTCTTC
CDR3 protein: CASSFQRADEQFF

J gene: TRBJ1-1
D gene: TRBD1
V gene: TRBV12-3/TRBV12-4
clone size: few
CDR3 DNA: TGTGCCAGCAGTTTAACAGGGGAGAAGACTGAAGCTTTCTTT
CDR3 protein: CASSLTGEKTEAFF

J gene: TRBJ2-1
D gene: TRBD2
V gene: TRBV12-3/TRBV12-4
clone size: NA
CDR3 DNA: TGTGCCAGCAGCCCCTCTAGCGGGAGCCCCCATGAGCAGTTCTTC
CDR3 protein: CASSPSSGSPHEQFF

J gene: TRBJ2-7
D gene: NA
V gene: TRBV4-1
clone size: NA
CDR3 DNA: TGCGCCAGCAGCCTGCGGGCGGGCGACTCCTACGAGCAGTACTTC
CDR3 protein: CASSLRAGDSYEQYF

J gene: TRBJ2-1
D gene: TRBD2
V gene: TRBV6-9
clone size: few
CDR3 DNA: TGCGCCAGCAGTTACGGACTAGCGGGAGCGAATGAGCAGTTCTTC
CDR3 protein: CASSYGLAGANEQFF

J gene: TRBJ2-1
D gene: NA
V gene: TRBV12-3/TRBV12-4
clone size: few
CDR3 DNA: TGTGCCAGCGGGGGTTATAATGAGCAGTTCTTC
CDR3 protein: CASGGYNEQFF

J gene: TRBJ2-7
D gene: NA
V gene: TRBV30
clone size: NA
CDR3 DNA: TGTGCCTGGAGTGTCAACGCAGGGAGCTCCTACGAGCAGTACTTC
CDR3 protein: CAWSVNAGSSYEQYF

J gene: TRBJ2-7
D gene: TRBD1
V gene: TRBV10-1
clone size: NA
CDR3 DNA: TGCGCCAGCAGCGGGGACAGTTCCTACGAGCAGTACTTC
CDR3 protein: CASSGDSSYEQYF

J gene: TRBJ1-6
D gene: NA
V gene: TRBV6-6
clone size: few
CDR3 DNA: TGTGCCAGCAGTTACTCGAGGGGCTCCTATAATTCACCCCTCCACTTT
CDR3 protein: CASSYSRGSYNSPLHF

J gene: TRBJ2-5
D gene: TRBD1
V gene: TRBV7-6
clone size: once
CDR3 DNA: TGTGCCAGCAGCTTAGCAGACAGGGGACAAGAGACCCAGTACTTC
CDR3 protein: CASSLADRGQETQYF

J gene: TRBJ2-7
D gene: TRBD1
V gene: TRBV20-1
clone size: NA
CDR3 DNA: TGCAGTGCCGGGACAGGGGGCTCCTACGAGCAGTACTTC
CDR3 protein: CSAGTGGSYEQYF

J gene: TRBJ1-5
D gene: NA
V gene: TRBV4-1
clone size: NA
CDR3 DNA: TGCGCCAGCAGCCAAGTAGAAGGGGCTAGCAATCAGCCCCAGCATTTT
CDR3 protein: CASSQVEGASNQPQHF

J gene: TRBJ2-1
D gene: TRBD2
V gene: TRBV15
clone size: few
CDR3 DNA: TGTGCCACCAGCGGACGACTAGCGGGGGGGGGTGAGCAGTTCTTC
CDR3 protein: CATSGRLAGGGEQFF